This is a list of T cell receptor beta chains from one sample in a study of blood T cell repertoires in COVID-19. The assay was immunoSEQ multiplex PCR, and TCRdb's table has in-frame clones only and misses some. Of 60,000 to 70,000 clones listed, about 82% are singletons. The sample consisted of peripheral blood. All receptors derive from a human donor in a cohort sampled during active COVID-19. The CDR3 runs from the conserved cysteine through the conserved F or W. D genes are given only for firm matches. Clone size appears in some rows only: once, few, many, or a class for an expanded clone.

>TRBV28|TRBJ1-4|NA|16|NA
TGTGCCAGCAGTTTACGGTCGACAGCAACTAATGAAAAACTGTTTTTT
CASSLRSTATNEKLFF
>TRBV11-3|TRBJ2-1|NA|15|NA
TGTGCCAGCAGCCCCCGGAGCGACTCCTACAATGAGCAGTTCTTC
CASSPRSDSYNEQFF
>TRBV7-6|TRBJ1-1|NA|16|NA
TGTGCCAGCAGCTTAAGCATGGGGGCGTGGGTCACTGAAGCTTTCTTT
CASSLSMGAWVTEAFF
>TRBV6-2/TRBV6-3|TRBJ2-7|NA|15|TRBD1
TGTGCCAGCAGCTTTTCTACGACAGGGCCCAACGAGCAGTACTTC
CASSFSTTGPNEQYF
>TRBV14|TRBJ1-2|NA|15|NA
TGTGCCAGCAGCCAAGATTTGGGCAGCAACTATGGCTACACCTTC
CASSQDLGSNYGYTF
>TRBV27|TRBJ2-3|NA|18|NA
TGTGCCAGCAGTTCTAGAATCTCCGGGGTCGGTGGCACAGATACGCAGTATTTT
CASSSRISGVGGTDTQYF
>TRBV3-1/TRBV3-2|TRBJ1-6|NA|15|NA
TGTGCCAGCAGCCAAAGAGGAGGTTCTAATTCACCCCTCCACTTT
CASSQRGGSNSPLHF
>TRBV5-5|TRBJ2-5|NA|17|TRBD1
TGTGCCAGCAGCTACTCGGTGGGGACAGGGATGTTGGAGACCCAGTACTTC
CASSYSVGTGMLETQYF
>TRBV7-9|TRBJ2-3|NA|12|NA
TGTGCCAGCAGCTTTAGGGGTGATACGCAGTATTTT
CASSFRGDTQYF
>TRBV11-2|TRBJ2-6|NA|18|TRBD1
TGTGCCAGCAGCTCATCCACAGGGGCGGAATCTGGGGCCAACGTCCTGACTTTC
CASSSSTGAESGANVLTF
>TRBV14|TRBJ2-7|NA|14|TRBD1
TGTGCCAGCAGCCGACAGGGGGGAACCTACGAGCAGTACTTC
CASSRQGGTYEQYF
>TRBV28|TRBJ1-1|NA|15|TRBD1
TGTGCCAGCAGTTCGACAGGGCTTCTGAACACTGAAGCTTTCTTT
CASSSTGLLNTEAFF
>TRBV15|TRBJ2-3|NA|14|NA
TGTGCCACCAGCAGAAATCCGGGGACAGATACGCAGTATTTT
CATSRNPGTDTQYF
>TRBV6-2/TRBV6-3|TRBJ2-7|NA|14|NA
TGTGCCAGCAGTCAACCAGGGTACTCCTACGAGCAGTACTTC
CASSQPGYSYEQYF
>TRBV7-8|TRBJ2-7|NA|15|NA
TGTGCCAGCAGCTTAGTACCAGGGGAGAACTACGAGCAGTACTTC
CASSLVPGENYEQYF
>TRBV5-6|TRBJ2-7|once|16|TRBD1
TGTGCCAGCAGCTTGCTTGACAGGGCGATGTCCTACGAGCAGTACTTC
CASSLLDRAMSYEQYF
>TRBV10-1|TRBJ2-1|few|16|TRBD2
TGCGCCAGCAGTGAGTCTGAGCGGGGGTTCTACAATGAGCAGTTCTTC
CASSESERGFYNEQFF
>TRBV3-1/TRBV3-2|TRBJ2-2|NA|15|TRBD2
TGTGCCAGCAGCCACACGGGGGGGGCGGACGGGGAGCTGTTTTTT
CASSHTGGADGELFF
>TRBV6-5|TRBJ2-1|NA|14|NA
TGTGCCAGCAGCAGGGAAGGTGTCGTAAATGAGCAGTTCTTC
CASSREGVVNEQFF
>TRBV5-1|TRBJ1-5|few|14|NA
TGCGCCAGCAGCTTACGGTATAGCAATCAGCCCCAGCATTTT
CASSLRYSNQPQHF
>TRBV10-3|TRBJ2-5|NA|15|TRBD2
TGTGCCATCAGTGAGGGGCAGCGGGGCGGAGAGACCCAGTACTTC
CAISEGQRGGETQYF
>TRBV29-1|TRBJ2-5|NA|15|NA
TGCAGCGTTGGGTCGGGGGGCCATATCCAAGAGACCCAGTACTTC
CSVGSGGHIQETQYF